Ten or more counts support the clone carrying this TCR beta chain. The antigen is not known. The record originates from a study of molecular identifiers for immune sequencing clone quantification. The junction had 10 bases not matched to a gene; V was cut back by 8 bases and J by 2 bases. The CDR3 runs 15 residues. Study-level findings and limits: One cell's worth of spiked Jurkat TCR RNA was reportedly detectable among approximately 980,000 naive cells. Sharing of a barcode by identical TCR molecules could cause highly expanded clone sizes to be underestimated. Whereas clones above 20 RNA copies held under 1% of naive-cell molecules, they held over 97% of effector molecules.

Previously reported methods and listed TCR primers produced the bulk TCR libraries. TCRdb independently ran MiXCR on the PCR reads; one entry per CDR3 protein. The sample carries over 600,000 distinct CDR3 sequences, nearly 20% recorded once. Sequences were obtained from naive CD8+ T cells from blood, with Jurkat cell RNA spiked in. Subset indicated: FACS-sorted CD8+CD4-CCR7+CD45RA+ naive T cells. The TCR sequence derives from a human donor in good health. Some libraries in this study had Jurkat cell RNA spiked in. The chain combines TRBV12-3 or TRBV12-4 with TRBJ2-3; TRBD1 agrees at 7 bases. The CDR3 region has the DNA TGTGCCAGCTCTGCCGGGACAGCCTTCACAGATACGCAGTATTTT. Translated, it gives CASSAGTAFTDTQYF.